This TCR beta chain was identified during a study of cytomegalovirus exposure and HLA in healthy donors. This clone was found a few times. Germline V gene lookup returns CDR1 WNHNN and CDR2 SYGVQD (reference sequence). V was pared by 0 bases and J by 15 bases, with 11 bases between. CDR3 size: 12 residues. Sequencing used immunoSEQ multiplex PCR; TCRdb keeps in-frame clones, though not all of them. Of 120,000 or so clones listed, 89% are singletons. This sequence originates from a young woman in good health and CMV-seronegative. Sequencing was carried out using PBMCs. V and J are TRBV10-1 and TRBJ1-4, with D uncertain. CDR3 region: CASSESTYPVFF. The CDR3 nucleotides are TGCGCCAGCAGTGAGTCGACTTATCCGGTGTTTTTT.